This T cell receptor (beta chain) comes out of a study of T cells after yellow fever vaccination. Study at large: The fractions with low cell numbers were processed using SMART-Seq v4 Ultra Low Input. Study outcomes and limitations: Repertoires sorted by FACS could include abundant clonotypes that are contaminants from the bulk population.

For this clonotype: The antigen is unknown.

Each CDR3 protein gets one entry after TCRdb re-called the 5' RACE reads with MiXCR. The repertoire includes around 340,000 distinct CDR3 sequences, approximately 9% of them detected once, and more than 15% sits in the top ten. Source: PBMCs, taken on the day of the first yellow fever vaccination. This TCR was sampled from a man in his late teens or twenties who received the YFV17D yellow fever vaccine.

The CDR3 DNA sequence: TGTGCCAGCAGCCAAGATGTCCGGGGAAACATTCAGTACTTC. Encoded protein: CASSQDVRGNIQYF. This sequence joins TRBV14 and TRBJ2-4; the D gene is possibly TRBD2 (5 bases). V lost 0 bases, J lost 6 bases, and 9 bases lay in between. The CDR3 length is 14 residues. CDR1 is SGHDN, CDR2 FVKESK, per germline.